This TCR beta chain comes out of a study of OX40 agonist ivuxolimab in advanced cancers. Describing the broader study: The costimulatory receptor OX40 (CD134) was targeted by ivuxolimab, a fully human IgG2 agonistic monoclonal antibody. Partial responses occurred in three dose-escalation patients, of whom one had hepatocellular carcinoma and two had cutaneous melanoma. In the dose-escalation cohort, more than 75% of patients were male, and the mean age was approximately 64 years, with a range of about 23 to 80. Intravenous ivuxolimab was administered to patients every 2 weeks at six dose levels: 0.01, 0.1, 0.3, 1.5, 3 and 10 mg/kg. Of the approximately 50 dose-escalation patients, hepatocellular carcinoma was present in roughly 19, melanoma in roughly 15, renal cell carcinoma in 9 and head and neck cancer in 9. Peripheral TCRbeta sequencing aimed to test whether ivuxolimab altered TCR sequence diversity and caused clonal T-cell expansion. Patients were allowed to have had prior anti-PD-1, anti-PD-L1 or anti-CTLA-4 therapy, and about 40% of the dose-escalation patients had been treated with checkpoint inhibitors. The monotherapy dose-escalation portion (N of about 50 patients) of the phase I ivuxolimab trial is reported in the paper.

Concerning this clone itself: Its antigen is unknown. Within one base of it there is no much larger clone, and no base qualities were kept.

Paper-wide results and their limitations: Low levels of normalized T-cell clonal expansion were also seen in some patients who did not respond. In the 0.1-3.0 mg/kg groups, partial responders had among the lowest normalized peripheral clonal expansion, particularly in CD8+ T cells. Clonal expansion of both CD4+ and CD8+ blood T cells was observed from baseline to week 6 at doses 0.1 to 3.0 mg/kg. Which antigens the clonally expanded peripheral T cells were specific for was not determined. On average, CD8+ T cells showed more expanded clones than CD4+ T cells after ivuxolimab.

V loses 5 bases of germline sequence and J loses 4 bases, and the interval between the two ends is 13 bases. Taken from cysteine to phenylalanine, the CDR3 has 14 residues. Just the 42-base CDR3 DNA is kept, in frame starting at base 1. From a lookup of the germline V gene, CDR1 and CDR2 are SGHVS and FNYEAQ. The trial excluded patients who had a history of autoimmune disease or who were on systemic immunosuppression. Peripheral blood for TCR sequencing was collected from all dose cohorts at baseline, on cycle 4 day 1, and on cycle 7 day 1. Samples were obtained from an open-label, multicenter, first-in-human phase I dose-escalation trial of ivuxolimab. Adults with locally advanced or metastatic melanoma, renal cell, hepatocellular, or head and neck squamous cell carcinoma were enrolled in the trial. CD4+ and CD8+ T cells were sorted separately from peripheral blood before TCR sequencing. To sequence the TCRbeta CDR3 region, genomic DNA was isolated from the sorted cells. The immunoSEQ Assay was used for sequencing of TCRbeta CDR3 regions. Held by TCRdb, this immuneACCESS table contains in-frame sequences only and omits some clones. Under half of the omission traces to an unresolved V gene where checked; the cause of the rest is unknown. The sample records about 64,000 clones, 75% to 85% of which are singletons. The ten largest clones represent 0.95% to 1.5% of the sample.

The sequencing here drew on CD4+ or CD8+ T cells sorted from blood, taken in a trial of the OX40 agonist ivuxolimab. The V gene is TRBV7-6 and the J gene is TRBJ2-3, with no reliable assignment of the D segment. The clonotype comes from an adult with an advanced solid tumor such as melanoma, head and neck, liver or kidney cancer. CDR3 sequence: CASSPEVWADTQYF. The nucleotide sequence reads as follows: TGTGCCAGCAGCCCCGAAGTGTGGGCAGATACGCAGTATTTT.